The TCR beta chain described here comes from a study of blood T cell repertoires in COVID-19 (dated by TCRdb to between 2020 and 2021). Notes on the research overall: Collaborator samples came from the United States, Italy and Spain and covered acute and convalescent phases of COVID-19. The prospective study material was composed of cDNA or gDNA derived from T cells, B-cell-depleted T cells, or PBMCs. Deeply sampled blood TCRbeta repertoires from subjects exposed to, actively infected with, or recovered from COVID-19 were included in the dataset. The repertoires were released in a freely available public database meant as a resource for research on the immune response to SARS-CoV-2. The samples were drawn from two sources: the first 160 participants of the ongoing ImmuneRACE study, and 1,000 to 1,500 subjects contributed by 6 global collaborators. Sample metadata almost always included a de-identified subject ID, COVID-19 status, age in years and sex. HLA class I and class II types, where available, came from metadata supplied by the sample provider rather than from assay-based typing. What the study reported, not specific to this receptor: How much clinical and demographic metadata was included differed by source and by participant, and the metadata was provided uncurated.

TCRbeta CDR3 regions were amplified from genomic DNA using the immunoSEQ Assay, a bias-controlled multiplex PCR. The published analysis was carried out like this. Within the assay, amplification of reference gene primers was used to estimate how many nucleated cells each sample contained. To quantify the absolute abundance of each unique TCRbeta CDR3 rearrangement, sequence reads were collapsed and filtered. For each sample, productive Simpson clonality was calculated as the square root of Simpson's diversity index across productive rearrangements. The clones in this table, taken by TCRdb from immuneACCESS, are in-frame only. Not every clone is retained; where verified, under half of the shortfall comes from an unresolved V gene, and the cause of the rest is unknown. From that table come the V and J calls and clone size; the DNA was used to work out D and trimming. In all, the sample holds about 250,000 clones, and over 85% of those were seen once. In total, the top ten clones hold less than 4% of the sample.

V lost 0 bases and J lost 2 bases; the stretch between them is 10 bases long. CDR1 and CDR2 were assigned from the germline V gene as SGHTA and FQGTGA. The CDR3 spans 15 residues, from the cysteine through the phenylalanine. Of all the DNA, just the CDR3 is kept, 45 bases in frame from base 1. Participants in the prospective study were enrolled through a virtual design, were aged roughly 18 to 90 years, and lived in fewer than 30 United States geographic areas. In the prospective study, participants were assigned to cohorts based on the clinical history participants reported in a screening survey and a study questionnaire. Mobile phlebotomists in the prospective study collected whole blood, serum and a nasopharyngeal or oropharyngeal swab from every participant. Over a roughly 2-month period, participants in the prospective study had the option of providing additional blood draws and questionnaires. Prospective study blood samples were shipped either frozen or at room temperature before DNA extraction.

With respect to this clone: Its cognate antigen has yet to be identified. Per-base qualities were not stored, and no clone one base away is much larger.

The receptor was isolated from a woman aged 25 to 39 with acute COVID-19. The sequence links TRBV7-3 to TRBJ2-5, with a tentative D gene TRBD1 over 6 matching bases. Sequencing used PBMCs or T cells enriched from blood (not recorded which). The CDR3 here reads CASSLTVTGQETQYF. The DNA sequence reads TGTGCCAGCAGCTTAACGGTCACAGGGCAAGAGACCCAGTACTTC.